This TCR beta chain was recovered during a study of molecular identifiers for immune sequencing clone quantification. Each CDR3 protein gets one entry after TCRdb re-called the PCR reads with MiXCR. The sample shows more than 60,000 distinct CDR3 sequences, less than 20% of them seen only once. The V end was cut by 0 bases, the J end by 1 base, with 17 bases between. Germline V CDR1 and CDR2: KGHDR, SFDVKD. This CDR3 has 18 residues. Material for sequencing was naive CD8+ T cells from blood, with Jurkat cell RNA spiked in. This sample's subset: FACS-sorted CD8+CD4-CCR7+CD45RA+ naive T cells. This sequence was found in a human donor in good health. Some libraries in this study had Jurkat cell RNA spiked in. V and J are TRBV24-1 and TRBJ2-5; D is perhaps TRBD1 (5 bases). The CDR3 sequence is CATSDLSGRRAGQETQYF. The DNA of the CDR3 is TGTGCCACCAGTGATTTGAGTGGTCGCAGGGCAGGCCAAGAGACCCAGTACTTC.